This T cell receptor (beta chain) was captured by sequencing in a study of long-term antiretroviral therapy in people with HIV. Study observations and caveats: Every time point showed a repertoire led by clones expanded before ART. An increase in diversity followed ART, yet levels stayed below transplant donor controls. From the mid-2000s to the late 2010s, blood was obtained, possibly while participants received older ART regimens.

V lost 5 bases, J lost 3 bases, and 10 bases lay in between. CDR1 is SGHRS, CDR2 YFSETQ, per germline. This CDR3 spans 13 amino acids. About this clone: What it binds is not known.

With survey level as its setting, the immunoSEQ assay was v3.0. For every sample, sequencing targeted 40,000-50,000 T-cell genomes. Produced via immunoSEQ multiplex PCR; TCRdb's table is partial and in-frame only. Among 20,000 to 25,000 clones listed, around four fifths were seen once. The input for sequencing was unsorted PBMCs, taken 4 years after starting antiretroviral therapy. This chain links TRBV5-1 with TRBJ2-3, with D perhaps matching TRBD2 (5 bases). This sequence originates from a man aged 18 to 29 with HIV. This CDR3 reads CASSWELTDTQYF. Written as DNA, the CDR3 is TGCGCCAGCAGTTGGGAGCTGACAGATACGCAGTATTTT.